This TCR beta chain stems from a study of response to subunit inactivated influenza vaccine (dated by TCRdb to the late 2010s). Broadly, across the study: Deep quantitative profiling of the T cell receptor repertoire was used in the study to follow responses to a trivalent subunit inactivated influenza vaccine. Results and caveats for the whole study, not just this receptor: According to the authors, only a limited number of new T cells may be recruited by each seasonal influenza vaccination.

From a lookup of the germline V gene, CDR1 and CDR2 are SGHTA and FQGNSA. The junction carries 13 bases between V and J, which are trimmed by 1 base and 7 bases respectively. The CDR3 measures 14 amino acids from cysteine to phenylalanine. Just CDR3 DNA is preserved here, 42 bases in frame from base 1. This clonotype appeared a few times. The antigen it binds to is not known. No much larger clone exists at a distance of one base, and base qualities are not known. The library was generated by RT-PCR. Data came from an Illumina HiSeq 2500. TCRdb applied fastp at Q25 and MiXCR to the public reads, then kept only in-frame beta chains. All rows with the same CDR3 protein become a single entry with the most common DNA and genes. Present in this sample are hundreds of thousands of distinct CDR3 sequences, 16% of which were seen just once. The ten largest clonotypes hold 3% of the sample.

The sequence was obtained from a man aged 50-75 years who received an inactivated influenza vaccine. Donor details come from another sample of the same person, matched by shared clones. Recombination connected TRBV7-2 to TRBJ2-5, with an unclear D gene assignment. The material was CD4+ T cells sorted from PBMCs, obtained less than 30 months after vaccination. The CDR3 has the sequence CASSLGSASGTQYF. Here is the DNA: TGTGCCAGCAGCTTAGGTTCGGCCTCCGGGACCCAGTACTTC. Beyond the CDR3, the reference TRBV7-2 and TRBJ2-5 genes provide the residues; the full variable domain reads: GAGVSQSPSNKVTEKGKDVELRCDPISGHTALYWYRQSLGQGLEFLIYFQGNSAPDKSGLPSDRFSAERTGGSVSTLTIQRTQQEDSAVYLCASSLGSASGTQYFGPGTRLLVL.